Sequencing of this T cell receptor (beta chain) was carried out in a study of blood T cell repertoires in COVID-19 (TCRdb year 2020). Describing the broader study: Samples covering the acute and convalescent phases of COVID-19 were provided by collaborators in the United States, Italy and Spain. The sample metadata nearly always contained a de-identified subject ID, COVID-19 status, age in years and sex. Samples were obtained from the ongoing ImmuneRACE study (first 160 participants) and from over 1,000 subjects provided by 6 global collaborators. The prospective study material was composed of cDNA or gDNA derived from T cells, B-cell-depleted T cells, or PBMCs. The repertoires were made available in a free public database intended to serve as a resource for research on the immune response to SARS-CoV-2. Subjects who had been exposed to COVID-19, were actively infected with it, or had recovered from it provided the deeply sampled blood TCRbeta repertoires that made up the dataset. HLA class I and class II types, where available, came from metadata supplied by the sample provider rather than from assay-based typing.

TCRbeta CDR3 regions were amplified from genomic DNA using the immunoSEQ Assay, a bias-controlled multiplex PCR. The authors' analysis ran thus. Nucleated cell counts per sample were estimated from amplification of reference gene primers within the assay. To quantify the absolute abundance of each unique TCRbeta CDR3 rearrangement, sequence reads were collapsed and filtered. For each sample, productive Simpson clonality was calculated by taking the square root of Simpson's diversity index across productive rearrangements. This immuneACCESS table, as held by TCRdb, lists in-frame sequences with V and J called but not all clones. Of the missing ones, under half trace to an unresolved V gene in checked studies; the others have no known cause. The DNA gave D and trimming, while V, J and clone size come from that table. The sample yields a few hundred thousand clones; 75% to 90% were counted once. Roughly 1.8% of the sample lies in the top ten.

Here is what the overall study found, with its caveats: The quantity of clinical and demographic metadata differed by source and by participant and was supplied without curation.

Inclusive of the bounding cysteine and phenylalanine, the CDR3 is 10 residues long. Only the CDR3 region is kept as DNA, spanning 30 bases read in frame from base 1. For this chain, trimming is 5 bases at the V end and 12 bases at the J end, and the number of junction bases without a gene match is 3. The germline V gene encodes CDR1 SNHLY and CDR2 FYNNEI. This clone has just one count. The antigen it binds to is not known. Base quality data are lacking; no much larger clone is found one base away. The collaborating institutions used their own protocols to collect whole blood in K2EDTA tubes. For TCRbeta analysis, collaborator samples were shipped as frozen whole blood, as isolated PBMCs, or as DNA extracted from either sample type.

In this chain, TRBV2 is recombined with TRBJ2-7, with TRBD1 identical over 8 junction bases. The sequencing sample was made of peripheral blood. The TCR originated in a man aged 25 to 40 with active or convalescent COVID-19. The base sequence is TGTGCCAGCAGTCCCGGGACAGGGTACTTC. The encoded protein is CASSPGTGYF.